Sequencing of this TCR beta chain was carried out in a study of response to subunit inactivated influenza vaccine. Study outcomes and limitations: Authors proposed each seasonal influenza vaccination draws in few new T cells.

The CDR3 covers 15 residues. Looked up from germline, CDR1 is MNHNS and CDR2 is SASEGT. V lost 7 bases and J lost 6, with 21 bases in between. Concerning this clonotype: No antigen is known for it.

TCRdb itself ran the RT-PCR reads through MiXCR, one entry per CDR3 protein. Of 550,000 to 650,000 distinct CDR3 sequences in the sample, 10% to 15% were seen once. The clonotype originates from a man in his fifties who received an inactivated influenza vaccine. The rearrangement uses TRBV6-1 and TRBJ1-2, with D tentatively TRBD1 (5 bases). Here the sequenced sample was PBMCs from blood, taken on the day of vaccination. The CDR3 region is CASTQQIGHRHGYTF. The CDR3, as DNA: TGTGCCAGCACCCAACAGATCGGACACAGACATGGCTACACCTTC.